The clone carrying this T cell receptor beta chain has a handful of counts. After constant-region reverse-primer amplification, full-length variable regions underwent semi-nested PCR with Nested Universal Primer A. In TCRdb, the 5' RACE reads were re-called with MiXCR into one record per CDR3 protein. Seen here are roughly 55,000 distinct CDR3 sequences, approximately 25% observed once, and the top ten hold 3.2%. The V segment lost 0 bases and the J segment 3 bases; nucleotides outside the gene matches: 8. Looked up from germline, CDR1 is DFQATT and CDR2 is SNEGSKA (reference sequence). The CDR3 is made up of 16 amino acids.

Source material: tumor-infiltrating naive CD4+ T cells sorted from the breast tumor. The subset is: naive CD4+ T cells, CD4+CD45RA+CD25-. The sequence derives from a female donor with breast cancer. The chain carries TRBV20-1 and TRBJ2-5, with 9 bases fitting TRBD2. This chain's CDR3 is CSAREWRGGREETQYF. CDR3 DNA: TGCAGTGCTAGAGAATGGCGGGGGGGCCGAGAAGAGACCCAGTACTTC.